This is a list of T cell receptor beta chains from one sample in a study of blood T cells in healthy people across ages. Each CDR3 protein is one row after TCRdb ran MiXCR on the 5' RACE reads. The profile shows 1.5 million to 2 million distinct CDR3 sequences, approximately 40% of them singletons. The sequenced material came from blood. The receptors shown here come from a human donor in good health. CDR3s include the opening cysteine and the closing phenylalanine or tryptophan. Not all rows give a size; the values are once, few, many and, for expanded clones, a class.

clone_size j_call v_call cdr3_length cdr3_aa
. TRBJ2-5 TRBV2 13 CASSEGGKETQYF
. TRBJ1-2 TRBV21-1 14 CASSNVQVVDGYTF
. TRBJ2-1 TRBV7-9 12 CASPQGAYEQFF
few TRBJ2-5 TRBV7-7 13 CASSFTISETQYF
. TRBJ1-1 TRBV12-3/TRBV12-4 12 CASKVTNTEAFF
once TRBJ2-5 TRBV4-1 15 CASSQRSRYQETQYF
. TRBJ2-1 TRBV7-2 13 CASSLGTAGEQFF
many TRBJ2-3 TRBV5-5 13 CASSRQSTDTQYF
few TRBJ1-2 TRBV28 13 CAALGRRSYGYTF
few TRBJ2-2 TRBV5-1 13 CASSWSLAGELFF
. TRBJ1-2 TRBV4-3 15 CASSQDEGQLYGYTF
. TRBJ1-1 TRBV5-5 15 CASTLQGRGGTEAFF
few TRBJ2-3 TRBV20-1 13 CSAPRDQMYTQYF
few TRBJ2-7 TRBV4-1 13 CASSQFLLYEQYF
. TRBJ1-2 TRBV29-1 11 CSVAGARGYTF
few TRBJ1-2 TRBV20-1 13 CSASLPQGDGYTF
few TRBJ2-1 TRBV7-2 16 CASSLSSTPYLNEQFF
. TRBJ2-1 TRBV7-2 12 CASSKVGVGPFF
. . TRBV4-1 15 CASRTTGTGGHEQYF
. TRBJ2-3 TRBV9 17 CASSVPRVDGSTDTQYF
. TRBJ2-7 TRBV4-2 15 CASSHLDRDRYEQYF
few TRBJ2-7 TRBV24-1 13 CATSDLNAYEQYF
. TRBJ2-1 TRBV5-1 13 CASSPQGAYEQFF
few TRBJ2-1 TRBV10-3 17 CATTGTSGGGSYNEQFF
. TRBJ2-7 TRBV28 15 CASSSHRLKPYEQYF
. TRBJ1-5 TRBV4-2 16 CASSQERGQGNQPQHF
. TRBJ2-1 TRBV7-2 14 CASSLATRYNEQFF
few TRBJ2-1 TRBV27 16 CASSPGGGMIYNEQFF
. TRBJ1-2 TRBV5-6 15 CASSLFLLVGYGYTF
. TRBJ1-6 TRBV28 14 CASNTPGNNSPLHF
few TRBJ1-2 TRBV5-1 15 CASSLGNIANYGYTF
few TRBJ1-2 TRBV2 11 CANSVGGGYTF
. TRBJ2-6 TRBV5-6 19 CASSRPRQGGAYGANVLTF
. TRBJ2-7 TRBV20-1 15 CSAYIQVPGGYEQYF
. TRBJ2-5 TRBV9 16 CASSGGIGTGQETQYF
. TRBJ2-5 TRBV6-5 15 CASSPPAHRRETQYF
few TRBJ1-1 TRBV29-1 12 CSVVDQATEAFF
few TRBJ2-5 TRBV12-3/TRBV12-4 13 CASGENSRETQYF
. TRBJ1-1 TRBV6-1 13 CASSEFGQGAPFF
few TRBJ2-1 TRBV15 15 CATSAGPSASYEQFF
. TRBJ2-6 TRBV20-1 14 CSARALSGANVLTF
few TRBJ2-3 TRBV4-3 17 CASSLLSLAGDTDTQYF
few TRBJ1-1 TRBV6-2/TRBV6-3 17 CASSLRLIGVSNTEAFF
. TRBJ2-5 TRBV12-3/TRBV12-4 12 CASSFGTMRQYF
once TRBJ2-7 TRBV6-1 16 CASRTKGFMTTYEQYF
. . TRBV4-3 13 CASSQIPSHEQYF
. TRBJ2-3 TRBV12-3/TRBV12-4 14 CASSFSGYTDTQYF
. TRBJ1-1 TRBV5-1 15 CASSLGPGAGTEAFF
. TRBJ1-4 TRBV20-1 14 CSARRDLGDEKLFF
. TRBJ1-4 TRBV9 15 CASSVEGTDNEKLFF
. TRBJ2-7 TRBV28 11 CASIGGYEQYF
. TRBJ2-6 TRBV5-1 18 CASSPPDSASSGANVLTF
. TRBJ1-1 TRBV7-2 18 CASSLRGGTGALNTEAFF
. TRBJ2-3 TRBV11-2 13 CASSSPYTDTQYF